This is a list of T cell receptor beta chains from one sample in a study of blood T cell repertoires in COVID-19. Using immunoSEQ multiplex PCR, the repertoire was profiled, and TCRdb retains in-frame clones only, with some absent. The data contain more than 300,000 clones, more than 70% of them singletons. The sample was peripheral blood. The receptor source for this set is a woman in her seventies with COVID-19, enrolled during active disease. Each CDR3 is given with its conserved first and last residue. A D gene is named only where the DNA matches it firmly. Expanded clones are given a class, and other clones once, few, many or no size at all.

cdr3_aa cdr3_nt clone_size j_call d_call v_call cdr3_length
CASSYFNRGDNQPQHF TGTGCCAGCAGTTACTTCAATAGGGGCGACAATCAGCCCCAGCATTTT NA TRBJ1-5 NA TRBV6-6 16
CASSRPGTGGTDTQYF TGTGCCAGCAGCCGTCCCGGGACAGGGGGCACAGATACGCAGTATTTT NA TRBJ2-3 TRBD1 TRBV28 16
CASSLRQPTDTQYF TGTGCCAGCAGCCTTAGACAGCCCACAGATACGCAGTATTTT NA TRBJ2-3 NA TRBV7-2 14
CSVERGTGYRETQYF TGCAGCGTTGAACGGGGGACAGGGTATAGGGAGACCCAGTACTTC NA TRBJ2-5 TRBD1 TRBV29-1 15
CATSDPSSNQPQHF TGTGCCACCAGTGATCCGAGCTCGAATCAGCCCCAGCATTTT NA TRBJ1-5 NA TRBV24-1 14
CATRDRVDEQFF TGTGCCACCCGCGACAGGGTTGATGAGCAGTTCTTC NA TRBJ2-1 TRBD1 TRBV2 12
CASTDRGNQETQYF TGCGCCAGCACCGACAGGGGGAACCAAGAGACCCAGTACTTC NA TRBJ2-5 TRBD1 TRBV5-1 14
CSVERQGARGYTF TGCAGCGTTGAACGGCAGGGGGCTAGAGGCTACACCTTC once TRBJ1-2 TRBD1 TRBV29-1 13
CASRETGVSTEAFF TGTGCCAGCAGGGAAACAGGGGTAAGCACTGAAGCTTTCTTT NA TRBJ1-1 TRBD1 TRBV14 14
CASSPMDRNGYGYTF TGTGCCAGCAGTCCGATGGACAGGAACGGCTATGGCTACACCTTC NA TRBJ1-2 TRBD1 TRBV28 15
CAISGGTGGPYEQYF TGTGCCATCAGTGGGGGGACAGGGGGCCCCTACGAGCAGTACTTC NA TRBJ2-7 TRBD1 TRBV10-3 15
CASSQDPRGNEQFF TGTGCCAGCAGCCAAGATCCCCGAGGGAATGAGCAGTTCTTC once TRBJ2-1 NA TRBV4-2 14
CSAEGGNGYTF TGCAGTGCTGAAGGGGGCAATGGCTACACCTTC NA TRBJ1-2 TRBD1 TRBV20-1 11
CASSPRGEAEAFF TGTGCCAGCTCACCCCGGGGAGAGGCTGAAGCTTTCTTT NA TRBJ1-1 NA TRBV18 13
CASSEVGGGGTEAFF TGTGCCAGCAGTGAGGTTGGAGGGGGAGGGACTGAAGCTTTCTTT NA TRBJ1-1 NA TRBV25-1 15
CASSEATGGNTIYF TGTGCCAGCAGTGAAGCGACAGGGGGAAACACCATATATTTT NA TRBJ1-3 TRBD1 TRBV2 14
CASSLSPGRTYEQYF TGTGCCAGCAGCCTGAGCCCAGGGAGGACCTACGAGCAGTACTTC few TRBJ2-7 NA TRBV27 15
CASSLGSMDEQYF TGTGCCAGCAGCTTGGGATCTATGGACGAGCAGTACTTC NA TRBJ2-7 NA TRBV5-4 13
CASSDPGQSNTEAFF TGTGCCAGCAGTGACCCGGGACAGTCGAACACTGAAGCTTTCTTT NA TRBJ1-1 TRBD1 TRBV6-1 15
CASSPSTSRYTGELFF TGTGCCAGCAGCCCCTCCACTAGCAGGTACACCGGGGAGCTGTTTTTT NA TRBJ2-2 NA TRBV11-1 16
CAISEPREVRSPLHF TGTGCCATCAGTGAACCAAGGGAGGTCCGATCACCCCTCCACTTT NA TRBJ1-6 NA TRBV10-3 15
CASSVARGPTGELFF TGTGCCAGCAGCGTAGCGCGCGGCCCCACCGGGGAGCTGTTTTTT NA TRBJ2-2 NA TRBV9 15
CASSEQTSGGAGELFF TGTGCCAGCAGCGAACAGACTAGCGGGGGGGCCGGGGAGCTGTTTTTT NA TRBJ2-2 TRBD2 TRBV2 16
CASSMGGDPPYGYTF TGTGCCAGTAGTATGGGAGGGGACCCCCCCTATGGCTACACCTTC NA TRBJ1-2 NA TRBV19 15
CSADRAVNTEAFF TGCAGCGCCGACAGGGCCGTGAACACTGAAGCTTTCTTT NA TRBJ1-1 TRBD1 TRBV29-1 13
CASSQDGHSSQPQHF TGCGCCAGCAGCCAAGATGGGCATTCGAGTCAGCCCCAGCATTTT once TRBJ1-5 NA TRBV4-3 15
CSATDREAQHF TGCAGTGCTACGGACAGGGAAGCCCAGCATTTT NA TRBJ1-5 TRBD1 TRBV20-1 11